This T cell receptor (beta chain) is drawn from a study of blood T cell repertoires in COVID-19. The table came from immunoSEQ multiplex PCR; TCRdb's copy has only in-frame clones and leaves some out. Altogether fewer than 250,000 clones are present, 75% to 85% being singletons, with the ten largest covering around 9.8%. This sequence was found in a woman aged 50 to 60 with acute COVID-19. Sequencing input: PBMCs or T cells enriched from blood (not recorded which).

CDR3 DNA sequence: TGTGCCAGTAGTACCCTCGGTAATTCACCCCTCCACTTT. This translates into CASSTLGNSPLHF. The chain employs TRBV19 and TRBJ1-6; D not resolved. In germline, CDR1 is LNHDA, CDR2 SQIVND (reference sequence). This CDR3 is 13 amino acids long. The V and J ends lost 4 bases and 6 bases respectively, with 7 bases between them.